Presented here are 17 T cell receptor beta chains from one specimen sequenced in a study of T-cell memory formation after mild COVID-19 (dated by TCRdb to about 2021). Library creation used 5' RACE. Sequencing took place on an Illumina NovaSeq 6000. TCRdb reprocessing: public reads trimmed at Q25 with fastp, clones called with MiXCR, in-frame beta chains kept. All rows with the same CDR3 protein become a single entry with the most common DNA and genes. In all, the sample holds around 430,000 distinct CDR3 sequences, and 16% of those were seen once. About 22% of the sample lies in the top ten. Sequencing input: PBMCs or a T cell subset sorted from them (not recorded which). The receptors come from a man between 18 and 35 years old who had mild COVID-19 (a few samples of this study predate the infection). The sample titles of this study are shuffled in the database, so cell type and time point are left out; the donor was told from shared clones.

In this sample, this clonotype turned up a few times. Here the CDR3 DNA reads TGTGCCCCGCTTCTTACTAACTATGGCTACACCTTC. Protein sequence: CAPLLTNYGYTF. The J gene is TRBJ1-2, the V gene TRBV10-3; D gene unclear. Between the trimmed V and J ends, which lost 11 bases and 0 bases, there was a span of 10 bases. From germline, CDR1 is ENHRY and CDR2 SYGVKD. The CDR3 consists of 12 residues.

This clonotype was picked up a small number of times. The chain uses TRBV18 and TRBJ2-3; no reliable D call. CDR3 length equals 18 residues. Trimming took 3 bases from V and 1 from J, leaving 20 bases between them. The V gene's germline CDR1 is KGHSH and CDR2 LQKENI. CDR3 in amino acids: CASSPRLTGTSGTDTQYF. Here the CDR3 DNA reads TGTGCCAGCTCACCCCGCTTGACCGGCACTTCAGGCACAGATACGCAGTATTTT.

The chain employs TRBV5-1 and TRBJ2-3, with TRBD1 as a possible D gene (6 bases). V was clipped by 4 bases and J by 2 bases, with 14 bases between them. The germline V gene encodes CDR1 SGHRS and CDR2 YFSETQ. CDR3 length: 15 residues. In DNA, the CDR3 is TGCGCCAGCAGCGCAGGACAGCTAAACACAGATACGCAGTATTTT. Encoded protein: CASSAGQLNTDTQYF.

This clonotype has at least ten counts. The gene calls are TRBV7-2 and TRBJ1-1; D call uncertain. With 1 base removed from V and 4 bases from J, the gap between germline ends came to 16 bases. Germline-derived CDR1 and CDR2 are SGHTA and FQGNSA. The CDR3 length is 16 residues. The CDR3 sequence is CASSLEGLGVRTEAFF. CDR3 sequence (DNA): TGTGCCAGCAGCTTAGAGGGCTTAGGCGTCCGCACTGAAGCTTTCTTT.

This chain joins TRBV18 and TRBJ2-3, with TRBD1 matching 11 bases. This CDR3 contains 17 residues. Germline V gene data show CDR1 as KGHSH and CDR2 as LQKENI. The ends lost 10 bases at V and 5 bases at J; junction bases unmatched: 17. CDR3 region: CATSGIGQGARGDTQYF. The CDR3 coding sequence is TGTGCCACCTCCGGAATTGGACAGGGGGCCCGAGGAGATACGCAGTATTTT.

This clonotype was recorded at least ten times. CDR3 coding DNA: TGTGCCAGCAGCTTCGCAGGGACAACTAATGAAAAACTGTTTTTT. Amino acids: CASSFAGTTNEKLFF. V and J are TRBV7-3 and TRBJ1-4; possible D gene TRBD1, 5 bases. The CDR3 sequence is 15 residues long. Per germline, CDR1 SGHTA and CDR2 FQGTGA. V was cut by 3 bases and J by 0 bases, with 8 bases left in between.

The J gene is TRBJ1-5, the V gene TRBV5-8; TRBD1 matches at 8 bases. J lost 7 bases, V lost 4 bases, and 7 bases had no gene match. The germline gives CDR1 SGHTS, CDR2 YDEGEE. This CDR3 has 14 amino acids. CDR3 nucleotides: TGTGCCAGCAGCATCGGACAGGGAGGGCAGCCCCAGCATTTT. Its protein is CASSIGQGGQPQHF.

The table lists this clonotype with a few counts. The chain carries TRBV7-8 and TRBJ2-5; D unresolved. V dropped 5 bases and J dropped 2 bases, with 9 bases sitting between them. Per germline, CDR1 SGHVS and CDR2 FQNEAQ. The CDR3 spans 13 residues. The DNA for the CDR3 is TGTGCCAGCAGCCGGGCACCACAAGAGACCCAGTACTTC. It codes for CASSRAPQETQYF.

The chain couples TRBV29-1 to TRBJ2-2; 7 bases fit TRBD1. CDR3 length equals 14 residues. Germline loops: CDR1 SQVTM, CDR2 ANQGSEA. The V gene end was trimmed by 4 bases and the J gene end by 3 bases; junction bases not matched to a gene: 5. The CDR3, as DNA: TGCAGCGTTGGTGAGGGGGCGCACACCGGGGAGCTGTTTTTT. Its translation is CSVGEGAHTGELFF.

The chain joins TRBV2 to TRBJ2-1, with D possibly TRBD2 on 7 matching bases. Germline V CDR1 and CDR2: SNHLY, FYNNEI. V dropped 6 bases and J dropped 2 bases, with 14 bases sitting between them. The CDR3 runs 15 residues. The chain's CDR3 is CASRTRGAPYNEQFF. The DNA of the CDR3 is TGTGCCAGCAGGACCCGGGGGGCCCCCTACAATGAGCAGTTCTTC.

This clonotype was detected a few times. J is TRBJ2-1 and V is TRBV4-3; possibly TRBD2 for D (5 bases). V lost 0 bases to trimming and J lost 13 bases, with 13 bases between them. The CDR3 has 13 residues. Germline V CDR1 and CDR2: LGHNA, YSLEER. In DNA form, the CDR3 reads TGCGCCAGCAGCCAAGATCGCCTAGCCCTACAGTTCTTC. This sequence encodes CASSQDRLALQFF.

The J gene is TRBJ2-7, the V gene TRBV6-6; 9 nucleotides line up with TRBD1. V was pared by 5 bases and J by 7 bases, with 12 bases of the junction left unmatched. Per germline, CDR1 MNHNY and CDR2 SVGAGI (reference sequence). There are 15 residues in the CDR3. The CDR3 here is CASSPRTGVVEEQYF. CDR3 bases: TGTGCCAGCAGTCCTAGGACAGGGGTGGTAGAGGAGCAGTACTTC.

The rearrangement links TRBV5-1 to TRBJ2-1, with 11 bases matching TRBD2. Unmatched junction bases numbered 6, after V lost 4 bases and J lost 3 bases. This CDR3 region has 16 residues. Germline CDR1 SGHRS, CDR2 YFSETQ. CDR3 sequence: CASSPRTSGLYNEQFF. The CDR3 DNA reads TGCGCCAGCAGCCCGAGGACTAGCGGGCTCTACAATGAGCAGTTCTTC.

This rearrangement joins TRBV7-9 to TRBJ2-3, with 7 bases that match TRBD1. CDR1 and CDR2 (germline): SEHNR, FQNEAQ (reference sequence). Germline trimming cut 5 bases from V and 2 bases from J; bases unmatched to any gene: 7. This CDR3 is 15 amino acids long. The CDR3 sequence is CASSREGQSTDTQYF. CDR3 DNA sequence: TGTGCCAGCAGCCGCGAGGGACAGTCCACAGATACGCAGTATTTT.

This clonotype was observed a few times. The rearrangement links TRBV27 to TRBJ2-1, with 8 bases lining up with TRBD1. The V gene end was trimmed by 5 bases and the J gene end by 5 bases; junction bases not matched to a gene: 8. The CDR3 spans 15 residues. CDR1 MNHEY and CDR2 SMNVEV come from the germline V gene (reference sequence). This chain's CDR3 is CASSRPGTGHNEQFF. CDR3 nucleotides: TGTGCCAGCAGTCGGCCCGGGACAGGTCACAATGAGCAGTTCTTC.

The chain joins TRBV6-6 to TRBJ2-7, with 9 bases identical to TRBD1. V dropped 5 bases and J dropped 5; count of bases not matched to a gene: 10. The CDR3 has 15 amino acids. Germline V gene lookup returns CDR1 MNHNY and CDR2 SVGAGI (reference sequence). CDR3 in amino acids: CASSNRGRELDEQYF. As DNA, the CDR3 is TGTGCCAGCAGTAACAGGGGGCGCGAGTTGGACGAGCAGTACTTC.

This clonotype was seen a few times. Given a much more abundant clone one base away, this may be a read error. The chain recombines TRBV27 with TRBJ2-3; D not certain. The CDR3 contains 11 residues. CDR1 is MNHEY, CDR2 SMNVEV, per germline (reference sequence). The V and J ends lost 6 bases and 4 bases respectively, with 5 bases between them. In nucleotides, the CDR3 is TGTGCCAGCAGAGACCCAGATACGCAGTATTTT. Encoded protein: CASRDPDTQYF.